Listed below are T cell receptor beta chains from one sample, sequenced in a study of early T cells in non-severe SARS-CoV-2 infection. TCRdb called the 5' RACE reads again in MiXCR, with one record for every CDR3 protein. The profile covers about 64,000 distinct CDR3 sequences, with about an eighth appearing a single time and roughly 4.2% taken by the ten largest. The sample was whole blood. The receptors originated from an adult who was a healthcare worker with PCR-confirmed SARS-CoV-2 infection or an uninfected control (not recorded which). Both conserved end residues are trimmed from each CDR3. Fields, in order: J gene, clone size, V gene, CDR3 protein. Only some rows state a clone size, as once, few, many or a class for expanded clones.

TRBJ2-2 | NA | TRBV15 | ATSRDPTTGELF
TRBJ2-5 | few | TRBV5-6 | ASSLDGLLRPETQY
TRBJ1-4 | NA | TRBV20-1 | SARDGRLAEKLF
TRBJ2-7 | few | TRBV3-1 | ASSQDTESSYEQY
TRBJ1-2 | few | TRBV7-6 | ASSLQAGNYGYT
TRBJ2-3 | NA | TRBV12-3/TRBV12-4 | ASSPAAGTDTQY
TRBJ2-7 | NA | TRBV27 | ASSPSGGDEQY
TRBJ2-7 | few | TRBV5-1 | ASATGTSGSSSYEQY
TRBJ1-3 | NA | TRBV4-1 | ASSQDGNLSGNTIY
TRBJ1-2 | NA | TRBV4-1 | ASSQEHRGANYGYT
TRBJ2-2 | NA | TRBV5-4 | ASSVGANTGELF